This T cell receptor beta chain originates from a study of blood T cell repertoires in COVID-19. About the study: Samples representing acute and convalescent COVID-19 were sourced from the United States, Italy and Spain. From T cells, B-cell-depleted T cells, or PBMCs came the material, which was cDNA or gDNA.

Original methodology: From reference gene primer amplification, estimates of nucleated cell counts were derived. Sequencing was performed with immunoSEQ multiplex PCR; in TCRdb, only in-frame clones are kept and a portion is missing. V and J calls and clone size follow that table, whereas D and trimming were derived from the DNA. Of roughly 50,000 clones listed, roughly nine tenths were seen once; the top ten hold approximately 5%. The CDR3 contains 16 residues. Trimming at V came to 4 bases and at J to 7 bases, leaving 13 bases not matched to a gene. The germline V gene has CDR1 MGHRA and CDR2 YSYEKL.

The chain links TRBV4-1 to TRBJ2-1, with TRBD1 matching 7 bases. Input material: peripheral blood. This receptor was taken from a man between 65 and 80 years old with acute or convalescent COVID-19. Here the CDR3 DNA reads TGCGCCAGCAGCCCTTACCAGGGGGTTGTAAGTAATGAGCAGTTCTTC. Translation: CASSPYQGVVSNEQFF.